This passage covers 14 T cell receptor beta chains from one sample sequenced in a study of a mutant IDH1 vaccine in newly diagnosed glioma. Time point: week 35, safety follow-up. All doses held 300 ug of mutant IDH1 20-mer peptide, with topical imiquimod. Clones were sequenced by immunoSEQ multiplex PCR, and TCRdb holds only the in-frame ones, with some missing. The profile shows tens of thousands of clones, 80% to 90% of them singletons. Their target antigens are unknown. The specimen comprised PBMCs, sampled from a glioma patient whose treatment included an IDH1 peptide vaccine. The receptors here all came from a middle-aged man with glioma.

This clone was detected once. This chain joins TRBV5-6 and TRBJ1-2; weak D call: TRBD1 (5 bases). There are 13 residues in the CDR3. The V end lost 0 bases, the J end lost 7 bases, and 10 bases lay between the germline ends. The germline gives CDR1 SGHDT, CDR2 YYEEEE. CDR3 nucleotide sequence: TGTGCCAGCAGCTTGGCCAGGGAAATTGGCTACACCTTC. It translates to CASSLAREIGYTF.

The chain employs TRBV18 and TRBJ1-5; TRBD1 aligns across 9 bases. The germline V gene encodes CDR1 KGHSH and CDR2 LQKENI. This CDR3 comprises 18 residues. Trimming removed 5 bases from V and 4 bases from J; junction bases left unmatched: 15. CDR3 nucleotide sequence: TGTGCCAGCTCAGCCCTAGCAGGACAGGGGACGAGGAATCAGCCCCAGCATTTT. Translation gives CASSALAGQGTRNQPQHF.

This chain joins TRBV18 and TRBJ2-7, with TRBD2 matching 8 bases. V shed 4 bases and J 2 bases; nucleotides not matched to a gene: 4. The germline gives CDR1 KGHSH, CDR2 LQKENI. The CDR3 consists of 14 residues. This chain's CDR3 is CASSQGLGAYEQYV. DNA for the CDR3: TGTGCCAGCTCACAGGGACTAGGAGCCTACGAGCAGTACGTC.

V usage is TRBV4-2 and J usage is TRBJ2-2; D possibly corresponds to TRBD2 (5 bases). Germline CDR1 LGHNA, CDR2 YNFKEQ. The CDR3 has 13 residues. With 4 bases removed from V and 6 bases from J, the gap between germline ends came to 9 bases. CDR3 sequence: CASSRRRPGELFF. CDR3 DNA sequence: TGTGCCAGCAGCCGTAGGAGGCCCGGGGAGCTGTTTTTT.

This chain's CDR3 is CASSFTGQSPLHF. CDR3 DNA: TGTGCCAGCAGCTTTACAGGGCAGTCACCCCTCCACTTT. The chain uses TRBV7-9 and TRBJ1-6; D is perhaps TRBD1 (6 bases). This CDR3 has 13 amino acids. Per germline, CDR1 SEHNR and CDR2 FQNEAQ (reference sequence). The V gene lost 3 bases and the J gene lost 10 bases, with 10 bases spanning the gap.

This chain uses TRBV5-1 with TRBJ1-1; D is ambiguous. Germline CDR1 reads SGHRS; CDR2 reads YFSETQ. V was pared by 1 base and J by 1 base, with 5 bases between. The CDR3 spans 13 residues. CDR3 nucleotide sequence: TGCGCCAGCAGCTTGTGGGGGAACACTGAAGCTTTCTTT. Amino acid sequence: CASSLWGNTEAFF.

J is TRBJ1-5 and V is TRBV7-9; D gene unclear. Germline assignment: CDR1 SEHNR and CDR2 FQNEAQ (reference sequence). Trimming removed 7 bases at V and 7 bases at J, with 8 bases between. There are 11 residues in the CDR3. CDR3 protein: CASNSTQPQHF. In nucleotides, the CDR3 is TGTGCCAGCAACTCTACCCAGCCCCAGCATTTT.

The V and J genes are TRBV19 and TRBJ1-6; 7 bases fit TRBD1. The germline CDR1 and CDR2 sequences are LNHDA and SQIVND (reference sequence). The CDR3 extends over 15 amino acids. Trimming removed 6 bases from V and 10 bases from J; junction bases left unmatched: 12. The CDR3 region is CASSNHRGSESPLHF. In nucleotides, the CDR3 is TGTGCCAGTAGCAACCACAGGGGATCGGAATCACCCCTCCACTTT.

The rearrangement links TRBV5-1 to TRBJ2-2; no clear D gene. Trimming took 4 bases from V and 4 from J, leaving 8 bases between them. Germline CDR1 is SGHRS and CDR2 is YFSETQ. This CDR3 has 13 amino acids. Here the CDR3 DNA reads TGCGCCAGCAGCCAGACGGCCACCGGGGAGCTGTTTTTT. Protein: CASSQTATGELFF. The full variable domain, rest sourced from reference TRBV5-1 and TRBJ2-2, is KAGVTQTPRYLIKTRGQQVTLSCSPISGHRSVSWYQQTPGQGLQFLFEYFSETQRNKGNFPGRFSGRQFSNSRSEMNVSTLELGDSALYLCASSQTATGELFFGEGSRLTVL.

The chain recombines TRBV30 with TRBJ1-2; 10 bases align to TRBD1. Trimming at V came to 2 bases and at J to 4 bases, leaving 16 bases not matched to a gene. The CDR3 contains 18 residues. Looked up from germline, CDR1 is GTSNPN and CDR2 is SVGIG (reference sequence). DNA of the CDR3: TGTGCCTGGAGTCCCCGCGAACTACGGACAGGGGGAACCTATGGCTACACCTTC. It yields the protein CAWSPRELRTGGTYGYTF.

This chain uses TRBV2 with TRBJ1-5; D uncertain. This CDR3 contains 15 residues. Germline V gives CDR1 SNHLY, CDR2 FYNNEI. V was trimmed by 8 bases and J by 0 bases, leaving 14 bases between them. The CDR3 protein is CASLFGDRSNQPQHF. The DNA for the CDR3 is TGTGCCAGCCTATTCGGAGACCGTAGCAATCAGCCCCAGCATTTT.

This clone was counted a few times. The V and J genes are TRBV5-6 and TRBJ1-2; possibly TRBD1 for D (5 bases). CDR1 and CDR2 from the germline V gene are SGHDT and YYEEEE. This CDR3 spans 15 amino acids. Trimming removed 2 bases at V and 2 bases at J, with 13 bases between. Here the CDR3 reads CASSFAGIPNYGYTF. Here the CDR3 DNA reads TGTGCCAGCAGCTTCGCAGGGATCCCGAACTATGGCTACACCTTC.

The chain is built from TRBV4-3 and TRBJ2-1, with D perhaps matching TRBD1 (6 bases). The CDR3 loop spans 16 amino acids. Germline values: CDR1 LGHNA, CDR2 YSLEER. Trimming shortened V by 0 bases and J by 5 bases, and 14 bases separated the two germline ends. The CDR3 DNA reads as TGCGCCAGCAGCCAAGATTTTCAGGGGCTCGACAATGAGCAGTTCTTC. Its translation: CASSQDFQGLDNEQFF.

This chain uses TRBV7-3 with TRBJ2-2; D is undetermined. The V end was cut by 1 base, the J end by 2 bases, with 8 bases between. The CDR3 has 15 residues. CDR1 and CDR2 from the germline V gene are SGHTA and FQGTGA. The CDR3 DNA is TGTGCCAGCAGCTTAAGGACGGATAACACCGGGGAGCTGTTTTTT. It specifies CASSLRTDNTGELFF.